This TCR beta chain was sequenced for a study of molecular identifiers for immune sequencing clone quantification. The V and J ends lost 5 bases and 5 bases respectively, with 12 bases between them. The germline V gene encodes CDR1 LGHNA and CDR2 YSLEER. The CDR3 is 13 amino acids. Naive CD8 T cells were sorted as CD8+CD4-CCR7+CD45RA+. Each CDR3 protein gets one entry after TCRdb re-called the PCR reads with MiXCR. The data contain more than 550,000 distinct CDR3 sequences, roughly 25% of them singletons. This clonotype appeared many times. Its cognate antigen is unknown. Study results and limitations: For effector cells, clones above 20 RNA copies held over 97% of molecules; for naive cells, under 1%. Highly expanded clone sizes could be underestimated through barcode sharing by identical TCR molecules.

Sequencing used naive CD8+ T cells from blood, with Jurkat cell RNA spiked in. Sample subset: FACS-sorted CD8+CD4-CCR7+CD45RA+ naive T cells. The genes are TRBV4-3 and TRBJ1-1; weak D call: TRBD1 (6 bases). The receptor comes from a human donor in good health. Some libraries in this study had Jurkat cell RNA spiked in. CDR3 sequence (DNA): TGCGCCAGCAGCAAAACAAGGGGGACTGAAGCTTTCTTT. The encoded protein is CASSKTRGTEAFF.